The clone carrying this T cell receptor (beta chain) was seen a few times. The ends were cut back, 5 bases at V and 1 base at J, with 5 bases in the middle. Looked up from germline, CDR1 is SGHAT and CDR2 is FQNNGV. The CDR3 runs to 12 residues. Assay used: immunoSEQ multiplex PCR; TCRdb lists only in-frame clones, some missing. The sample lists just under 20,000 clones, approximately 90% occurring once. This specimen comes from a study of T cell changes during pregnancy in multiple sclerosis. This chain connects TRBV11-2 to TRBJ1-1; D call uncertain. This TCR was sampled from a female donor in good health, enrolled as a control in a pregnancy study. The sample here was CD8+ T cells from peripheral blood mononuclear cells, taken in the second trimester of pregnancy. The CDR3 DNA follows: TGTGCCAGCAGCCCCTGGAACACTGAAGCTTTCTTT. It specifies CASSPWNTEAFF.